A single sample gave rise to the 22 T cell receptor beta chains below, sequenced in a study of cytomegalovirus exposure and HLA in healthy donors. Primers included in the PCR were 60 Vbeta and 13 Jbeta primers. Assay used: immunoSEQ multiplex PCR; TCRdb lists only in-frame clones, some missing. The data show around 61,000 clones, with approximately 64% seen just once and 15% to 20% held by the top ten. Sequenced input: PBMCs. The receptors shown here come from a man aged 35-49 years in good health and CMV-seropositive.

This clone came up once. CDR3 DNA sequence: TGCGCCAGCAGCCAGCAAGGGCCGGGGAGCTCCTACGAGCAGTACTTC. Protein product: CASSQQGPGSSYEQYF. This chain uses TRBV4-1 with TRBJ2-5, with D tentatively TRBD2 (5 bases). TRBJ2-7 matches the DNA end more closely, so the J call is doubtful. The CDR3 runs to 16 residues. Germline V gene lookup returns CDR1 MGHRA and CDR2 YSYEKL.

The chain combines TRBV7-9 with TRBJ2-7; TRBD2 matches at 13 bases. CDR1 and CDR2 (germline): SEHNR, FQNEAQ (reference sequence). The ends lost 5 bases at V and 9 bases at J; junction bases unmatched: 10. The CDR3 length is 15 residues. CDR3 loop: CASSQDRTSGRGQYF. The DNA for the CDR3 is TGTGCCAGCAGCCAAGATAGGACTAGCGGGAGAGGGCAGTACTTC. The variable domain in full, with the rest retrieved from reference TRBV7-9 and TRBJ2-7, is DTGVSQNPRHKITKRGQNVTFRCDPISEHNRLYWYRQTLGQGPEFLTYFQNEAQLEKSRLLSDRFSAERPKGSFSTLEIQRTEQGDSAMYLCASSQDRTSGRGQYFGPGTRLTVT.

This sequence joins TRBV13 and TRBJ2-3; D is ambiguous. Per the germline V gene, CDR1 is PRHDT and CDR2 is FYEKMQ (reference sequence). The ends were cut back, 7 bases at V and 6 bases at J, with 11 bases in the middle. CDR3 size: 12 residues. CDR3 protein: CASNLHGDTQYF. CDR3 sequence (DNA): TGTGCCAGCAACCTCCACGGGGATACGCAGTATTTT.

The V gene is TRBV15, the J gene TRBJ2-3, with 12 bases aligning to TRBD1. The J segment lost 2 bases and the V segment lost 5 bases, leaving 2 bases of the junction unmatched. Germline V gene data show CDR1 as LNHNV and CDR2 as YYDKDF (reference sequence). The CDR3 length is 15 residues. The CDR3 here is CATSGDRGLTDTQYF. CDR3 DNA sequence: TGTGCCACCAGCGGGGACAGGGGGCTCACAGATACGCAGTATTTT.

This rearrangement joins TRBV7-9 to TRBJ1-2; D may be TRBD1 (6 bases). Germline CDR1 reads SEHNR; CDR2 reads FQNEAQ (reference sequence). V was cut by 1 base and J by 4 bases, with 13 bases left in between. This CDR3 is built from 15 residues. The CDR3 loop reads CASSLVRAGVYGYTF. The CDR3 nucleotides are TGTGCCAGCAGCTTAGTAAGGGCAGGGGTCTATGGCTACACCTTC.

Only a few counts were recorded for this clone. The rearrangement links TRBV6-6 to TRBJ1-5, with TRBD1 matching 9 bases. The length of the CDR3 is 15 residues. The germline CDR1 and CDR2 sequences are MNHNY and SVGAGI (reference sequence). The ends lost 2 bases at V and 8 bases at J; junction bases unmatched: 7. For the CDR3, the DNA is TGTGCCAGCAGTTACGGGGGACAGGGTATCGAGCCCCAGCATTTT. It codes for CASSYGGQGIEPQHF.

The rearrangement uses TRBV5-4 and TRBJ2-7; possibly TRBD1 for D (6 bases). Trimming removed 4 bases from V and 3 bases from J, with 14 bases in between. Germline lookup yields CDR1 SGHNT and CDR2 YYREEE (reference sequence). The CDR3 is 14 residues long. In DNA form, the CDR3 reads TGTGCCAGCAGCGCTGGACAGACAAACTACGAGCAGTACTTC. The encoded protein is CASSAGQTNYEQYF.

This sequence joins TRBV9 and TRBJ1-5, with no clear D. Trimming shortened V by 0 bases and J by 1 base, and 8 bases separated the two germline ends. Germline-derived CDR1 and CDR2 are SGDLS and YYNGEE. The CDR3 consists of 15 residues. The CDR3 coding sequence is TGTGCCAGCAGCGTAGGCGAACTGAGCAATCAGCCCCAGCATTTT. This codes for CASSVGELSNQPQHF.

The chain uses TRBV13 and TRBJ2-3, with 8 nucleotides matching TRBD2. Germline loops: CDR1 PRHDT, CDR2 FYEKMQ (reference sequence). V was clipped by 4 bases and J by 5 bases; unmatched bases: 14. The CDR3 has 17 residues. Here the CDR3 DNA reads TGTGCCAGCAGCTCGCGAGGACTAGCAGCCTTCCGAGATACGCAGTATTTT. Translating it yields CASSSRGLAAFRDTQYF.

V and J are TRBV11-2 and TRBJ2-2; tentatively, D is TRBD1 (5 bases). This CDR3 has 14 residues. V was pared by 1 base and J by 4 bases, with 7 bases between. The germline V gene has CDR1 SGHAT and CDR2 FQNNGV. CDR3 loop: CASSLARGTGELFF. CDR3 coding DNA: TGTGCCAGCAGCTTAGCTAGGGGCACCGGGGAGCTGTTTTTT.

CDR3 in DNA: TGTGCCTGGAGTGTAGACCGGAGGGCACCCCTCCACTTT. Protein: CAWSVDRRAPLHF. This sequence joins TRBV30 and TRBJ1-6; D remains unclear. The CDR3 has 13 amino acids. The V and J ends lost 0 bases and 11 bases respectively, with 11 bases between them. Looked up from germline, CDR1 is GTSNPN and CDR2 is SVGIG (reference sequence).

The chain combines TRBV4-2 with TRBJ2-2, with 12 bases fitting TRBD2. This CDR3 contains 18 residues. After removal of 0 bases from V and 7 bases from J, the junction contained 9 bases not matched to a gene. Germline lookup yields CDR1 LGHNA and CDR2 YNFKEQ. The CDR3 DNA sequence: TGTGCCAGCAGCCAAGAAAATCTAGCGGGGGGGCGGTTCGGGGAGCTGTTTTTT. Translating it yields CASSQENLAGGRFGELFF.

The rearrangement links TRBV14 to TRBJ2-5; 14 nucleotides line up with TRBD2. This CDR3 comprises 19 residues. The V and J ends lost 6 bases and 5 bases, in that order; junction bases with no gene match: 17. Looked up from germline, CDR1 is SGHDN and CDR2 is FVKESK. CDR3 sequence (DNA): TGTGCCAGCAGTGAAAGTAGTGGGACTAGCGGGAGTTCCGGGGAGACCCAGTACTTC. The encoded protein is CASSESSGTSGSSGETQYF.

This chain connects TRBV4-3 to TRBJ1-4; TRBD1 might be the D (5 bases). CDR3 length: 15 amino acids. Trimming took off 4 bases at V and 4 bases at J, with 13 bases between the two ends. Germline V gives CDR1 LGHNA, CDR2 YSLEER. The CDR3 DNA is TGCGCCAGCAGCCGCGGGGACTCAGTTAATGAAAAACTGTTTTTT. Translated: CASSRGDSVNEKLFF.

This sequence joins TRBV18 and TRBJ1-2; TRBD1 matches 7 bases. This CDR3 has 15 residues. After removal of 3 bases from V and 6 bases from J, the junction contained 10 bases not matched to a gene. Germline V gene lookup returns CDR1 KGHSH and CDR2 LQKENI. The CDR3 nucleotides read TGTGCCAGCTCACCCGGGACAGCCTCTCAGGATGGCTACACCTTC. This translates into CASSPGTASQDGYTF.

The chain carries TRBV5-6 and TRBJ2-3; 10 bases line up with TRBD1. This CDR3 is 16 amino acids long. Germline CDR1 SGHDT, CDR2 YYEEEE. V was pared by 1 base and J by 4 bases, with 6 bases of the junction left unmatched. CDR3 amino acids: CASSLSGTGAADTQYF. In nucleotides, the CDR3 is TGTGCCAGCAGCTTGTCCGGGACAGGGGCGGCAGATACGCAGTATTTT.

V is TRBV5-6 and J is TRBJ1-2; no clear D. This CDR3 comprises 13 residues. Trimming pared 4 bases from V and 8 bases from J, leaving 15 bases between. Germline lookup yields CDR1 SGHDT and CDR2 YYEEEE. The CDR3: CASSGLSVRGYTF. The CDR3 bases are TGTGCCAGCAGCGGGTTAAGCGTCCGGGGCTACACCTTC. The entire variable domain, with the rest obtained from reference TRBV5-6 and TRBJ1-2, is as follows: DAGVTQSPTHLIKTRGQQVTLRCSPKSGHDTVSWYQQALGQGPQFIFQYYEEEERQRGNFPDRFSGHQFPNYSSELNVNALLLGDSALYLCASSGLSVRGYTFGSGTRLTVV.

The V gene is TRBV7-9, the J gene TRBJ2-3, with a tentative D call TRBD1 (6 bases). Trimming removed 2 bases from V and 2 bases from J, with 11 bases in between. Germline V CDR1 and CDR2: SEHNR, FQNEAQ (reference sequence). CDR3 length: 15 amino acids. The CDR3 spells CASSLRGGYTDTQYF. DNA of the CDR3: TGTGCCAGCAGCTTACGAGGGGGTTACACAGATACGCAGTATTTT.

This clone was counted a few times. The chain combines TRBV30 with TRBJ2-5, with TRBD1 matching 8 bases. CDR1 is GTSNPN and CDR2 is SVGIG in the germline V gene (reference sequence). V shed 1 base, J shed 6 bases, and the junction held 4 bases outside the gene matches. The CDR3 is 13 residues long. This chain's CDR3 is CAWSAGGAKTQYF. In DNA, the CDR3 is TGTGCCTGGAGTGCAGGGGGCGCGAAGACCCAGTACTTC.

Only a few counts were recorded for this clone. J is TRBJ2-7 and V is TRBV6-4, with D maybe TRBD1 (6 bases). The germline V and J ends were trimmed by 6 bases and 3 bases, with 21 bases remaining between them. The germline CDR1 and CDR2 sequences are MRHNA and SNTAGT. The CDR3 consists of 16 residues. The CDR3 loop reads CASSKKDRNLLYEQYF. The DNA of the CDR3 is TGTGCCAGCAGCAAAAAGGACAGAAATCTTCTCTACGAGCAGTACTTC.

The genes are TRBV5-1 and TRBJ2-2; D is perhaps TRBD2 (5 bases). This CDR3 comprises 15 residues. Trimming pared 7 bases from V and 0 bases from J, leaving 13 bases between. Germline values: CDR1 SGHRS, CDR2 YFSETQ. The CDR3 is CASCSGVANTGELFF. The DNA for the CDR3 is TGCGCCAGCTGCTCCGGGGTCGCGAACACCGGGGAGCTGTTTTTT. The variable domain in full, with the rest retrieved from reference TRBV5-1 and TRBJ2-2, is KAGVTQTPRYLIKTRGQQVTLSCSPISGHRSVSWYQQTPGQGLQFLFEYFSETQRNKGNFPGRFSGRQFSNSRSEMNVSTLELGDSALYLCASCSGVANTGELFFGEGSRLTVL.

This chain connects TRBV15 to TRBJ2-1, with D tentatively TRBD2 (6 bases). V gave up 1 base and J gave up 0 bases, with 22 bases separating them. Germline assignment: CDR1 LNHNV and CDR2 YYDKDF (reference sequence). The CDR3 contains 20 residues. CDR3 coding DNA: TGTGCCACCAGCAGAGGCACCGGGACTCCCACCAGGAGCTCCTACAATGAGCAGTTCTTC. Amino acids: CATSRGTGTPTRSSYNEQFF.